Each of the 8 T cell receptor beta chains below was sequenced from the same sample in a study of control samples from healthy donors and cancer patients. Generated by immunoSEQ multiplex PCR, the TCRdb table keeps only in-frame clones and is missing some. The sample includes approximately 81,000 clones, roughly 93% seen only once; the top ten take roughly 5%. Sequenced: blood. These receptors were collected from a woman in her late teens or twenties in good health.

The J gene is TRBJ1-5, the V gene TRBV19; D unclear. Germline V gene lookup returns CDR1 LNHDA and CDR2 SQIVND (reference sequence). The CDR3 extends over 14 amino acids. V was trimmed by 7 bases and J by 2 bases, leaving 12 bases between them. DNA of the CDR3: TGTGCCAGTACCCCCCTCGAGGGCAATCAGCCCCAGCATTTT. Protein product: CASTPLEGNQPQHF.

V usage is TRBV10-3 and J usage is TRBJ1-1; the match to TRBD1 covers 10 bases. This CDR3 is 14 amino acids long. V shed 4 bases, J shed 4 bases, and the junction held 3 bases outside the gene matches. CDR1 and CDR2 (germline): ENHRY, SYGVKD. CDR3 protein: CAISATGGGTEAFF. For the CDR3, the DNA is TGTGCCATCAGTGCGACAGGGGGCGGCACTGAAGCTTTCTTT.

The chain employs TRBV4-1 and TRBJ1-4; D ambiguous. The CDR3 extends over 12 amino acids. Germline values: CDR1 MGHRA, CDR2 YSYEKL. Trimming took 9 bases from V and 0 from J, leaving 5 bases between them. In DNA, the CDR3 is TGCGCCAGACGGACAACTAATGAAAAACTGTTTTTT. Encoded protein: CARRTTNEKLFF.

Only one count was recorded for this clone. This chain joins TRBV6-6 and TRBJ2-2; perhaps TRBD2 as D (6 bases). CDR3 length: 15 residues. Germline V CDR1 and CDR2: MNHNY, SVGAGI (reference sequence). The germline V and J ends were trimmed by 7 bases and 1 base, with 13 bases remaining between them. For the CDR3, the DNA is TGTGCCAGCATCTTCGCGCGGGGGAACACCGGGGAGCTGTTTTTT. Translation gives CASIFARGNTGELFF.

This CDR3 reads CASSQPGPYYEQYF. The CDR3 coding sequence is TGTGCCAGCAGTCAACCGGGACCCTACTACGAGCAGTACTTC. This chain connects TRBV6-5 to TRBJ2-7; D is possibly TRBD1 or TRBD2 (5 bases each). Per the germline V gene, CDR1 is MNHEY and CDR2 is SVGAGI. The CDR3 covers 14 residues. Trimming removed 5 bases at V and 3 bases at J, with 14 bases between.

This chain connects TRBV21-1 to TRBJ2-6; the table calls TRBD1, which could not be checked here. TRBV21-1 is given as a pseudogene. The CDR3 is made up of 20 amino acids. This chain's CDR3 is CASSELNRARGSAGANVLTF. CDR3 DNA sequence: TGTGCCAGCAGCGAACTTAACAGGGCGCGTGGGTCAGCCGGGGCCAACGTCCTGACTTTC.

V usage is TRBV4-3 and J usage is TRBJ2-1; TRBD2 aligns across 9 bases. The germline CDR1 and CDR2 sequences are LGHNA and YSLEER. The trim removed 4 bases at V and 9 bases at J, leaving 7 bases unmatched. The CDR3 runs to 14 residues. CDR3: CASSLLAGEGEQFF. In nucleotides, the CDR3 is TGCGCCAGCAGCCTATTAGCGGGAGAGGGTGAGCAGTTCTTC.

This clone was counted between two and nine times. For the CDR3, the DNA is TGTGCCAGCAGGTGGAACACTGAAGCTTTCTTT. Translating it yields CASRWNTEAFF. This chain connects TRBV6-5 to TRBJ1-1; D is unresolved. This CDR3 has 11 residues. Per the germline V gene, CDR1 is MNHEY and CDR2 is SVGAGI. V lost 6 bases to trimming and J lost 1 base, with 3 bases between them.